Shown below are 27 T cell receptor beta chains from a single sample sequenced in a study of cytomegalovirus exposure and HLA in healthy donors. Primers: 60 Vbeta forward and 13 Jbeta reverse. Here immunoSEQ multiplex PCR was the method, and the copy in TCRdb shows in-frame clones only, minus some. Of around 210,000 clones listed, roughly 84% are singletons. Sequenced: PBMCs. These receptors were taken from a girl aged 2-10 years in good health and CMV-seronegative.

This clone occurred once. The chain has TRBV5-1 and TRBJ2-5; the match to TRBD2 covers 9 bases. The last part of the DNA fits TRBJ2-7 better; the J call may be wrong. Germline CDR1 SGHRS, CDR2 YFSETQ. This CDR3 region has 14 residues. CDR3 protein: CASRVAGDPYEQYF. In DNA form, the CDR3 reads TGCGCCAGCAGAGTAGCGGGGGACCCCTACGAGCAGTACTTC.

V is TRBV25-1 and J is TRBJ1-5; D is perhaps TRBD1 (6 bases). This CDR3 has 12 amino acids. The V end lost 6 bases, the J end lost 4 bases, and 7 bases lay between the germline ends. Germline V gene data show CDR1 as MGHDK and CDR2 as SYGVNS. CDR3 sequence: CASSQGNQPQHF. CDR3 coding DNA: TGTGCCAGCAGCCAGGGGAATCAGCCCCAGCATTTT.

The CDR3 DNA reads as TGTGCCAGCAGCCCGCGGACTAGCGGAGCGAACACCGGGGAGCTGTTTTTT. It codes for CASSPRTSGANTGELFF. This chain joins TRBV4-2 and TRBJ2-2, with 10 bases aligning to TRBD2. J gave up 0 bases and V 4 bases, and 5 bases lay outside the gene matches. Germline V gene data show CDR1 as LGHNA and CDR2 as YNFKEQ. The CDR3 extends over 17 amino acids.

This clone was observed a handful of times. J is TRBJ2-7 and V is TRBV5-1, with 9 bases aligning to TRBD1. Germline-derived CDR1 and CDR2 are SGHRS and YFSETQ. V was pared by 3 bases and J by 2 bases, with 3 bases of the junction left unmatched. The CDR3 is 14 residues long. CDR3 loop: CASSWGTGTYEQYF. The CDR3 nucleotides read TGCGCCAGCAGCTGGGGGACAGGGACCTACGAGCAGTACTTC. The full variable domain, its missing parts supplied by reference TRBV5-1 and TRBJ2-7, is KAGVTQTPRYLIKTRGQQVTLSCSPISGHRSVSWYQQTPGQGLQFLFEYFSETQRNKGNFPGRFSGRQFSNSRSEMNVSTLELGDSALYLCASSWGTGTYEQYFGPGTRLTVT.

V usage is TRBV2 and J usage is TRBJ2-5, with no clear D. The CDR3 consists of 13 residues. V lost 3 bases, J lost 6 bases, and 11 bases lay in between. CDR1 and CDR2 (germline): SNHLY, FYNNEI. CDR3 protein: CASSDEARQTQYF. The CDR3 bases are TGTGCCAGCAGTGACGAGGCGCGGCAGACCCAGTACTTC.

The table lists this clone with a few counts. The chain links TRBV29-1 to TRBJ1-4; possible D gene TRBD1, 5 bases. The germline V and J ends were trimmed by 4 bases and 5 bases, with 11 bases remaining between them. CDR1 SQVTM and CDR2 ANQGSEA come from the germline V gene. The CDR3 spans 13 residues. The CDR3 here is CSVGRGLNEKLFF. CDR3 DNA: TGCAGCGTTGGAAGGGGACTCAATGAAAAACTGTTTTTT.

This sequence joins TRBV5-1 and TRBJ2-3; tentatively, D is TRBD2 (7 bases). Between the trimmed V and J ends, which lost 4 bases and 4 bases, there was a span of 10 bases. Germline CDR1 SGHRS, CDR2 YFSETQ. The CDR3 has 13 residues. DNA for the CDR3: TGCGCCAGCAGCGGGGGGGCCCCAGATACGCAGTATTTT. Residues: CASSGGAPDTQYF. Complete variable domain (other parts from reference TRBV5-1 and TRBJ2-3): KAGVTQTPRYLIKTRGQQVTLSCSPISGHRSVSWYQQTPGQGLQFLFEYFSETQRNKGNFPGRFSGRQFSNSRSEMNVSTLELGDSALYLCASSGGAPDTQYFGPGTRLTVL.

The CDR3 nucleotides are TGTGCCAGCAGCTCGAGAGGTCGCGAGCAGTACTTC. Translating it yields CASSSRGREQYF. This chain uses TRBV5-4 with TRBJ2-7; D remains ambiguous. Trimming removed 3 bases from V and 6 bases from J, with 10 bases in between. This CDR3 comprises 12 residues. Germline values: CDR1 SGHNT, CDR2 YYREEE (reference sequence). The complete variable domain, with remaining parts taken from reference TRBV5-4 and TRBJ2-7, reads ETGVTQSPTHLIKTRGQQVTLRCSSQSGHNTVSWYQQALGQGPQFIFQYYREEENGRGNFPPRFSGLQFPNYSSELNVNALELDDSALYLCASSSRGREQYFGPGTRLTVT.

This chain links TRBV7-9 with TRBJ2-6; perhaps TRBD1 as D (6 bases). The CDR3 consists of 15 residues. CDR1 SEHNR and CDR2 FQNEAQ come from the germline V gene (reference sequence). V was cut by 8 bases and J by 4 bases, with 15 bases left in between. DNA of the CDR3: TGTGCCAGCCTCCACACAGGGCACGGGGCCAACGTCCTGACTTTC. Translation: CASLHTGHGANVLTF.

This clone was counted once. This chain uses TRBV6-5 with TRBJ2-2; 7 bases are a match to TRBD2. This CDR3 contains 13 residues. Trimming took 8 bases from V and 2 from J; bases not matched to a gene: 2. Germline-derived CDR1 and CDR2 are MNHEY and SVGAGI. This CDR3 reads CASGTTNTGELFF. CDR3 nucleotides: TGTGCCAGCGGGACTACTAACACCGGGGAGCTGTTTTTT.

This rearrangement joins TRBV19 to TRBJ2-2, with 9 bases aligning to TRBD1. This CDR3 spans 16 amino acids. CDR1 and CDR2 (germline): LNHDA, SQIVND (reference sequence). After removal of 6 bases from V and 1 base from J, the junction contained 6 bases not matched to a gene. CDR3 protein: CASSPGTGRNTGELFF. The CDR3 nucleotides read TGTGCCAGTAGCCCTGGGACAGGGCGGAACACCGGGGAGCTGTTTTTT.

This CDR3 reads CASRPGQGYPNYGYTF. In DNA, the CDR3 is TGTGCCAGCAGACCGGGACAGGGTTATCCAAACTATGGCTACACCTTC. The chain combines TRBV6-4 with TRBJ1-2; TRBD1 matches 9 bases. The length of the CDR3 is 16 residues. The germline V gene encodes CDR1 MRHNA and CDR2 SNTAGT. The J segment lost 2 bases and the V segment lost 6 bases, leaving 10 bases of the junction unmatched.

V and J are TRBV30 and TRBJ1-6, with D unclear. The germline V gene has CDR1 GTSNPN and CDR2 SVGIG (reference sequence). V shed 0 bases and J shed 0 bases, with 9 bases lying between them. This CDR3 has 16 residues. The CDR3 coding sequence is TGTGCCTGGAGTGTACTCGAGAGCTCCTATAATTCACCCCTCCACTTT. It specifies CAWSVLESSYNSPLHF.

J is TRBJ2-7 and V is TRBV6-5, with 7 nucleotides matching TRBD2. V dropped 4 bases and J dropped 0; count of bases not matched to a gene: 9. The germline V gene encodes CDR1 MNHEY and CDR2 SVGAGI. The CDR3 extends over 16 amino acids. The CDR3 loop is CASSSLGSGFSYEQYF. CDR3 DNA sequence: TGTGCCAGCAGTTCTCTGGGTAGCGGGTTCTCCTACGAGCAGTACTTC.

The J gene is TRBJ2-2, the V gene TRBV4-1, with D unclear. Deletions cut 0 bases from V and 4 bases from J, with 6 bases between. Germline CDR1 MGHRA, CDR2 YSYEKL. The CDR3 totals 14 residues. In DNA, the CDR3 is TGCGCCAGCAGCCAAGAATGGGCCACCGGGGAGCTGTTTTTT. Its translation is CASSQEWATGELFF.

The chain couples TRBV9 to TRBJ1-4; D not resolved. V lost 4 bases to trimming and J lost 0 bases, with 10 bases between them. Germline CDR1 reads SGDLS; CDR2 reads YYNGEE. This CDR3 comprises 15 residues. In nucleotides, the CDR3 is TGTGCCAGCAGCTTATCGCCAGCAACTAATGAAAAACTGTTTTTT. Protein product: CASSLSPATNEKLFF.

This clone was picked up one time. The J gene is TRBJ2-1, the V gene TRBV6-5; D is possibly TRBD2 (5 bases). Germline V gene data show CDR1 as MNHEY and CDR2 as SVGAGI. Trimming cost V 2 bases and J 6 bases, with 14 bases left between them. There are 15 residues in the CDR3. Written as DNA, the CDR3 is TGTGCCAGCAGTTACGTTAGCGTGCTGGGCAATGAGCAGTTCTTC. It codes for CASSYVSVLGNEQFF.

This rearrangement joins TRBV4-1 to TRBJ2-7; no clear D. Germline-derived CDR1 and CDR2 are MGHRA and YSYEKL. Deletions cut 0 bases from V and 5 bases from J, with 5 bases between. This CDR3 has 12 amino acids. CDR3 amino acids: CASSQDLHEQYF. CDR3 DNA: TGCGCCAGCAGCCAAGATCTACACGAGCAGTACTTC.

The gene calls are TRBV2 and TRBJ2-7, with 7 nucleotides matching TRBD1. The germline V gene has CDR1 SNHLY and CDR2 FYNNEI. Losses at the gene ends were 11 bases for V and 3 bases for J; bases not matched to a gene: 7. There are 12 residues in the CDR3. The CDR3 protein is CASAQGYYEQYF. Here the CDR3 DNA reads TGTGCCTCGGCACAGGGGTACTACGAGCAGTACTTC.

V and J are TRBV5-4 and TRBJ2-7; 10 nucleotides line up with TRBD1. Germline CDR1 SGHNT, CDR2 YYREEE (reference sequence). The CDR3 consists of 14 residues. V shed 4 bases and J 4 bases; nucleotides not matched to a gene: 5. The CDR3 coding sequence is TGTGCCAGCAGCGCGGACAGGGGGTTTTACGAGCAGTACTTC. Protein: CASSADRGFYEQYF.

This chain uses TRBV5-6 with TRBJ2-1, with TRBD1 as a possible D gene (6 bases). CDR1 is SGHDT, CDR2 YYEEEE, per germline. The CDR3 runs to 13 residues. V dropped 0 bases and J dropped 5 bases, with 6 bases sitting between them. The CDR3 DNA reads TGTGCCAGCAGCTTGGACAGGGACAATGAGCAGTTCTTC. Translated: CASSLDRDNEQFF.

This chain uses TRBV30 with TRBJ2-3; 9 bases fit TRBD2. With 2 bases clipped from V and 4 bases from J, the junction kept 13 bases outside the gene matches. Germline V CDR1 and CDR2: GTSNPN, SVGIG (reference sequence). The CDR3 totals 17 residues. CDR3 in DNA: TGTGCCTGGAGTTTGAGGTGGGCTAGCGGGGCCTCAGATACGCAGTATTTT. This gives the protein CAWSLRWASGASDTQYF.

The gene calls are TRBV6-5 and TRBJ1-1, with 7 bases that match TRBD1. The CDR3 totals 15 residues. Germline V gene data show CDR1 as MNHEY and CDR2 as SVGAGI. Unmatched junction bases numbered 7, after V lost 6 bases and J lost 0 bases. The CDR3 DNA is TGTGCCAGCAGGTCTACAGGGGCTTTGAACACTGAAGCTTTCTTT. Residues: CASRSTGALNTEAFF.

The chain recombines TRBV7-3 with TRBJ2-1, with 10 bases fitting TRBD2. This CDR3 has 15 amino acids. Unmatched junction bases numbered 3, after V lost 1 base and J lost 6 bases. Looked up from germline, CDR1 is SGHTA and CDR2 is FQGTGA. The CDR3 nucleotides read TGTGCCAGCAGCTTAAAAGCGGGGGGGGGCAATGAGCAGTTCTTC. This gives the protein CASSLKAGGGNEQFF.

The chain has TRBV19 and TRBJ1-2, with D possibly matching TRBD1 (6 bases). V was trimmed by 9 bases and J by 8 bases, leaving 16 bases between them. This CDR3 spans 12 amino acids. CDR1 and CDR2 from the germline V gene are LNHDA and SQIVND (reference sequence). The CDR3 DNA reads as TGTGCCAGCCGACAGGTCGGAAGGGGCTACACCTTC. As protein: CASRQVGRGYTF.

The chain is built from TRBV7-6 and TRBJ1-2; D remains unclear. Looked up from germline, CDR1 is SGHVS and CDR2 is FNYEAQ. The CDR3 loop spans 12 amino acids. The ends were cut back, 4 bases at V and 2 bases at J, with 5 bases in the middle. The CDR3 DNA sequence: TGTGCCAGCAGCTCAATGAACTATGGCTACACCTTC. Translating gives CASSSMNYGYTF.

This clone has more than one count but fewer than ten. This sequence joins TRBV5-1 and TRBJ2-7; no firm D call. CDR3 length: 12 amino acids. Trimming took off 5 bases at V and 1 base at J, with 7 bases between the two ends. Germline assignment: CDR1 SGHRS and CDR2 YFSETQ. CDR3 loop: CASRRGSYEQYF. The DNA for the CDR3 is TGCGCCAGCAGGCGAGGATCCTACGAGCAGTACTTC.